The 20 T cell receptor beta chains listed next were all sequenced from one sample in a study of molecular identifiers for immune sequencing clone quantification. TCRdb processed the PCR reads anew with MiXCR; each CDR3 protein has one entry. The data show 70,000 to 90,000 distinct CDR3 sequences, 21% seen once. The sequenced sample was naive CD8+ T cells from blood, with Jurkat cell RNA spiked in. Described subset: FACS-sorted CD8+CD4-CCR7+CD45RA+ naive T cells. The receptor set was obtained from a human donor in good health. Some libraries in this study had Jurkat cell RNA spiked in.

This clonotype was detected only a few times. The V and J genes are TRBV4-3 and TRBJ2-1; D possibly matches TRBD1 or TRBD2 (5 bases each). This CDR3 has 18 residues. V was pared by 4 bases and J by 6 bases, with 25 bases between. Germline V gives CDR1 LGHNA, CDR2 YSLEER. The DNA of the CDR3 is TGCGCCAGCAGCCTGACACTAACCGGGACGACTATCGCCAATGAGCAGTTCTTC. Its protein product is CASSLTLTGTTIANEQFF.

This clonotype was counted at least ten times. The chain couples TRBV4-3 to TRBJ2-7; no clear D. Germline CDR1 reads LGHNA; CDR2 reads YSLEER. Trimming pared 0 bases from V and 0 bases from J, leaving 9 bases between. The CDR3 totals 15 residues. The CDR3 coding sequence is TGCGCCAGCAGCCAAGACTGGCAGGCCTCCTACGAGCAGTACTTC. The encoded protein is CASSQDWQASYEQYF.

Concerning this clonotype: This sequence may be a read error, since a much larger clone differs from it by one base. For the CDR3, the DNA is TGTGCCGGCAACGAAGCCGGGGGAGGCAATCAGCCCCAGCATTTT. It specifies CAGNEAGGGNQPQHF. This chain links TRBV9 with TRBJ1-5, with D maybe TRBD1 (5 bases). In germline, CDR1 is SGDLS, CDR2 YYNGEE. V was pared by 10 bases and J by 2 bases, with 19 bases between. This CDR3 has 15 residues.

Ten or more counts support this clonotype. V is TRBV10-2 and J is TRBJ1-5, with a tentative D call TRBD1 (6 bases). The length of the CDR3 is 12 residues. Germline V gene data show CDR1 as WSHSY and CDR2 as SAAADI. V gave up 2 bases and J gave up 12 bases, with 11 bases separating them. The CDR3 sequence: CASSEPTGIQHF. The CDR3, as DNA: TGCGCCAGCAGTGAGCCGACAGGTATCCAGCATTTT.

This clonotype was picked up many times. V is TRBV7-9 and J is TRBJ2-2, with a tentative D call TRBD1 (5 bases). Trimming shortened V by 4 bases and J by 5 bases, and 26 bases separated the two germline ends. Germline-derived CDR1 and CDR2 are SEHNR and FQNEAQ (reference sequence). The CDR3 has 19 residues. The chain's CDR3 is CASSSTPGHSSSRTGELFF. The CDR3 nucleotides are TGTGCCAGCAGCTCCACCCCAGGACACTCATCAAGTCGGACCGGGGAGCTGTTTTTT.

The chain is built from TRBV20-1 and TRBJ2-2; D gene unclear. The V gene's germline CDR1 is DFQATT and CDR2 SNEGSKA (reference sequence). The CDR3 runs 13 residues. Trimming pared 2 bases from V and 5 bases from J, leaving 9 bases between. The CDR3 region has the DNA TGCAGTGCTAGAATGCTGGTGACCGGGGAGCTGTTTTTT. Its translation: CSARMLVTGELFF.

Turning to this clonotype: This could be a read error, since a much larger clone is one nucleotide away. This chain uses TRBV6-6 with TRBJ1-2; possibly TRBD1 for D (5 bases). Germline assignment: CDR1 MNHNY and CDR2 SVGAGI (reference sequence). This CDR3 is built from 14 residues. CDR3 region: CASGYFARDYGYTF. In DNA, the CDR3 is TGTGCCAGCGGTTATTTCGCCAGGGACTATGGCTACACCTTC.

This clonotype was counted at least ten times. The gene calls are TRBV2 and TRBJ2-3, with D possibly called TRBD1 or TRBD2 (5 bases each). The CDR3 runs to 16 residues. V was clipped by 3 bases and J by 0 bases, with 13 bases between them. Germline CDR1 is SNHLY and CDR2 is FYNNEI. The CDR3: CASSDHEGISTDTQYF. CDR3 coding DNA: TGTGCCAGCAGTGATCACGAGGGGATAAGCACAGATACGCAGTATTTT.

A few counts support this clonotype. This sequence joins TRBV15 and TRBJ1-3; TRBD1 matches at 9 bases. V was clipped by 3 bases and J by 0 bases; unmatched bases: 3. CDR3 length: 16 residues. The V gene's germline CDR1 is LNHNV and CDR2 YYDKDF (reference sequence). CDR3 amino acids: CATSRDRGFSGNTIYF. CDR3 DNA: TGTGCCACCAGCAGGGACAGGGGATTCTCTGGAAACACCATATATTTT.

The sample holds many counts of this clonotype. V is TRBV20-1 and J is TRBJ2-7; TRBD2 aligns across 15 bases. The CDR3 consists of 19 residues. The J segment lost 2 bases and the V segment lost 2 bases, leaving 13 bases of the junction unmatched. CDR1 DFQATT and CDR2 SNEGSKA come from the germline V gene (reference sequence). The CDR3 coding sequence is TGCAGTGCTAGACCCGGACTAGCGGGAGGGCCGACCCACCCCTACGAGCAGTACTTC. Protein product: CSARPGLAGGPTHPYEQYF.

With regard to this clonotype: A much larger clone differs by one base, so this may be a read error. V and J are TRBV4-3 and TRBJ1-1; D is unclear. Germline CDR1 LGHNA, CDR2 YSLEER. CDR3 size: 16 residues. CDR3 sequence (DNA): TGCGCCAGCAGCCAAGGTAGAGGAGGCCTGAACACTGAAGCTCTCTTT. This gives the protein CASSQGRGGLNTEALF.

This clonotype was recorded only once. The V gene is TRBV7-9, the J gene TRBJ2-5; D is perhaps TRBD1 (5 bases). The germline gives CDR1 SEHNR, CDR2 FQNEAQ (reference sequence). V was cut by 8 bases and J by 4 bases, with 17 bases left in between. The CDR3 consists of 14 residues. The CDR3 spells CASHPAGRGETQYF. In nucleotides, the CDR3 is TGTGCCAGCCATCCCGCAGGGCGTGGAGAGACCCAGTACTTC. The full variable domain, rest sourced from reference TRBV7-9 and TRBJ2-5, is DTGVSQNPRHKITKRGQNVTFRCDPISEHNRLYWYRQTLGQGPEFLTYFQNEAQLEKSRLLSDRFSAERPKGSFSTLEIQRTEQGDSAMYLCASHPAGRGETQYFGPGTRLLVL.

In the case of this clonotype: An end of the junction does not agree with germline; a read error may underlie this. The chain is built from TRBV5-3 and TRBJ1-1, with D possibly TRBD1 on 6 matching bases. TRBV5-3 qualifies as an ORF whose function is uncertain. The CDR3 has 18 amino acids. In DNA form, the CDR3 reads TGTGCCAGCAGCTTGGGGGAATTACAGGGTTGGAGGGGCACTGAAGCTTTCTTT. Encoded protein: CASSLGELQGWRGTEAFF.

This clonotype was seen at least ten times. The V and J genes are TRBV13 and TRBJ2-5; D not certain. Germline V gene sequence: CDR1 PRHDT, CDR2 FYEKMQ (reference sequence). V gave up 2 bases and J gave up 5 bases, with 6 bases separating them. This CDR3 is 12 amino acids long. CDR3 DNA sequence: TGTGCCAGCAGCTTACATGGTGAGACCCAGTACTTC. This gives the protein CASSLHGETQYF.

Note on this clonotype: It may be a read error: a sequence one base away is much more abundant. The CDR3 DNA is TGTGCCAGCGGCCCACCCCCCTTGGGCGTCACAGATACGCAGTATTTT. The encoded protein is CASGPPPLGVTDTQYF. The V and J genes are TRBV3-1 and TRBJ2-3; the D is unclear. The germline gives CDR1 LGHDT, CDR2 YNNKEL (reference sequence). The CDR3 extends over 16 amino acids. V was shortened by 8 bases and J by 2 bases, with 20 bases between the two germline ends.

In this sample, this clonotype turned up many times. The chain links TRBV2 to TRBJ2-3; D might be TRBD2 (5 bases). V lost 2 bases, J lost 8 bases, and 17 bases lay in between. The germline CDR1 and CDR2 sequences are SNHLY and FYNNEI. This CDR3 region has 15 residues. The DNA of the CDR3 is TGTGCCAGCAGTGAACCCGGAGGCCCAGCCGCTACGCAGTATTTT. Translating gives CASSEPGGPAATQYF.

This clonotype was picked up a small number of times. The CDR3 coding sequence is TGTGCCAGCAGCTTAGTTCCAGTACCGGAACAAGAGACCCAGTACTTC. Protein product: CASSLVPVPEQETQYF. The chain couples TRBV7-9 to TRBJ2-5; D ambiguous. V lost 1 base to trimming and J lost 2 bases, with 14 bases between them. The CDR3 covers 16 residues. The germline CDR1 and CDR2 sequences are SEHNR and FQNEAQ (reference sequence).

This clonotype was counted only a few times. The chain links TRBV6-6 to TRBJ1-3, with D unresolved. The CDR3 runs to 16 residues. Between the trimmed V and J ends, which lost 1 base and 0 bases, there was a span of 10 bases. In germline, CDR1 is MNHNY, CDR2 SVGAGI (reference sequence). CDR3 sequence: CASSYFLAGSGNTIYF. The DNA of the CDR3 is TGTGCCAGCAGTTACTTTTTGGCGGGCTCTGGAAACACCATATATTTT.

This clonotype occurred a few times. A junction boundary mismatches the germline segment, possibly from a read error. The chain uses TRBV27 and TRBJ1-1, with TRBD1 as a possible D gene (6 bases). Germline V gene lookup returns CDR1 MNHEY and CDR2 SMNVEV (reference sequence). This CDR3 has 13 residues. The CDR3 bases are TGTGCCAGCAGTTTGGGGGGCGACACTGAAGCTTCCTTT. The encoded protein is CASSLGGDTEASF.

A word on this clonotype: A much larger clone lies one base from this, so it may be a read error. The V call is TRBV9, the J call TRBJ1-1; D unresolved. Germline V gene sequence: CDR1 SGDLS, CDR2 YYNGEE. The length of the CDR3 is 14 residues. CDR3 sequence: CASSVGAFGTETFF. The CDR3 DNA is TGTGCCAGCAGCGTAGGAGCTTTTGGCACTGAAACTTTCTTT.